Shown below are 20 T cell receptor beta chains from a single sample sequenced in a study of beta chain features in type 1 diabetes. Expressed TCRB transcripts were sequenced because the isolated RNA had all been reverse transcribed beforehand. Some clones are missing from TCRdb's copy, which holds only in-frame ones; the method was immunoSEQ multiplex PCR. Of over 120,000 clones in the sample, more than 10% are singletons; the top ten hold under 1.5%. Study results and caveats: Moderately but significantly shorter TCRB CDR3s were found in Type 1 diabetes patients in all four CD4+ subsets.

These receptors have no known antigen. Specimen: central memory CD4+ T cells from blood. The receptor set was obtained from a man aged 18 to 29 with type 1 diabetes.

This clone was picked up a small number of times. The V call is TRBV2, the J call TRBJ2-2, with 8 bases lining up with TRBD1. The J segment lost 4 bases and the V segment lost 6 bases, leaving 1 base of the junction unmatched. Germline V gene lookup returns CDR1 SNHLY and CDR2 FYNNEI. The length of the CDR3 is 13 residues. CDR3: CASRGQATGELFF. In DNA, the CDR3 is TGTGCCAGCAGGGGACAGGCCACCGGGGAGCTGTTTTTT.

CDR3 in amino acids: CASSKHGSKNIQYF. The CDR3 DNA reads as TGTGCCAGCAGTAAACACGGGTCCAAAAACATTCAGTACTTC. The V gene is TRBV6-5, the J gene TRBJ2-4, with no clear D. V was trimmed by 5 bases and J by 2 bases, leaving 10 bases between them. Germline V gene lookup returns CDR1 MNHEY and CDR2 SVGAGI. CDR3 length: 14 residues.

This clone was seen just once. The rearrangement uses TRBV29-1 and TRBJ2-1; unclear D gene. V lost 7 bases to trimming and J lost 0 bases, with 13 bases between them. The CDR3 covers 14 residues. Per germline, CDR1 SQVTM and CDR2 ANQGSEA. The CDR3 region is CSAERHNSYNEQFF. CDR3 sequence (DNA): TGCAGCGCTGAGAGGCACAACTCCTACAATGAGCAGTTCTTC.

A few counts support this clone. CDR3 DNA sequence: TGTGCCAGCAGCTTAGCGACTGTAGGGGGACAGCCCCAGCATTTT. It specifies CASSLATVGGQPQHF. The chain is built from TRBV7-8 and TRBJ1-5; possible D gene TRBD1, 6 bases. Trimming removed 0 bases from V and 7 bases from J, with 13 bases in between. Germline V gene lookup returns CDR1 SGHVS and CDR2 FQNEAQ. The CDR3 has 15 amino acids.

The chain joins TRBV29-1 to TRBJ2-1; D call uncertain. Germline values: CDR1 SQVTM, CDR2 ANQGSEA. CDR3 length: 13 amino acids. Trimming took 2 bases from V and 6 from J, leaving 11 bases between them. The CDR3 DNA reads as TGCAGCGTTGAAAGATTATACTTCAATGAGCAGTTCTTC. Residues: CSVERLYFNEQFF.

This clone occurred many times. The V gene is TRBV13, the J gene TRBJ1-2; D gene ambiguous. V shed 0 bases and J shed 1 base, with 18 bases lying between them. Germline values: CDR1 PRHDT, CDR2 FYEKMQ (reference sequence). The CDR3 runs to 18 residues. The CDR3: CASSLGGRVANRNYGYTF. The CDR3 DNA sequence: TGTGCCAGCAGCTTAGGCGGCCGGGTGGCGAACCGTAACTATGGCTACACCTTC.

The gene calls are TRBV27 and TRBJ2-5; 10 bases fit TRBD2. The CDR3 is 14 residues long. V lost 5 bases to trimming and J lost 1 base; unmatched junction nucleotides: 1. Germline V gene sequence: CDR1 MNHEY, CDR2 SMNVEV (reference sequence). The CDR3 is CASSQRGGQETQYF. CDR3 nucleotide sequence: TGTGCCAGCAGTCAGCGGGGGGGCCAAGAGACCCAGTACTTC.

This clone was recorded at least ten times. The V call is TRBV21-1, the J call TRBJ2-1; TRBD1 is the table's D call, not checked against the DNA. TRBV21-1 is termed a pseudogene. CDR3 size: 16 residues. CDR3 coding DNA: TGTGCCAGCAGCAAAGCCAGCAGGGGGCAGAACAATGAGCAGTTCTTC. Protein sequence: CASSKASRGQNNEQFF.

This clone was seen more than once but under ten times. The chain links TRBV18 to TRBJ2-2, with D tentatively TRBD1 (6 bases). Germline V gives CDR1 KGHSH, CDR2 LQKENI. The CDR3 is made up of 15 amino acids. V dropped 3 bases and J dropped 6 bases, with 14 bases sitting between them. CDR3: CASSPNPQGAGELFF. The CDR3 nucleotides read TGTGCCAGCTCACCGAACCCACAGGGTGCCGGGGAGCTGTTTTTT.

The chain recombines TRBV7-9 with TRBJ2-5; no clear D. The DNA end is more similar to TRBJ2-7, so the J call may be wrong. This CDR3 has 14 amino acids. Germline V gene data show CDR1 as SEHNR and CDR2 as FQNEAQ (reference sequence). CDR3 region: CASSLARQADEQYF. The CDR3 DNA reads as TGTGCCAGCAGCTTAGCGCGGCAGGCGGACGAGCAGTACTTC.

The table lists this clone with many counts. The rearrangement uses TRBV25-1 and TRBJ2-1; D remains unclear. V was trimmed by 4 bases and J by 8 bases, leaving 12 bases between them. The germline V gene has CDR1 MGHDK and CDR2 SYGVNS. CDR3 length: 13 amino acids. CDR3 residues: CASSVPGRDEQFF. Here the CDR3 DNA reads TGTGCCAGCAGTGTGCCGGGTAGGGATGAGCAGTTCTTC.

The chain has TRBV19 and TRBJ2-2, with D maybe TRBD2 (5 bases). Germline loops: CDR1 LNHDA, CDR2 SQIVND (reference sequence). The CDR3 spans 14 residues. The V end was cut by 11 bases, the J end by 3 bases, with 16 bases between. The CDR3 loop is CASRGSAYTGELFF. CDR3 DNA: TGTGCCTCTCGAGGGAGTGCGTACACCGGGGAGCTGTTTTTT.

This clone was counted a few times. The chain carries TRBV2 and TRBJ2-7, with D unresolved. Trimming cost V 6 bases and J 6 bases, with 18 bases left between them. The CDR3 contains 14 residues. The germline CDR1 and CDR2 sequences are SNHLY and FYNNEI. Here the CDR3 reads CASRATYSAVEQYF. CDR3 DNA: TGTGCCAGCAGAGCTACATATTCGGCCGTCGAGCAGTACTTC.

This clone has a handful of counts. CDR3 protein: CASSDRAFRYTF. CDR3 bases: TGTGCCAGCAGTGACAGGGCGTTTCGCTACACCTTC. The V gene is TRBV6-1, the J gene TRBJ1-2, with a weak D call TRBD1 (5 bases). In germline, CDR1 is MNHNS, CDR2 SASEGT. The CDR3 has 12 amino acids. With 3 bases removed from V and 9 bases from J, the gap between germline ends came to 11 bases.

In this sample, this clone turned up many times. CDR3 DNA: TGTGCCTGCCGCCAGGGTACCTACGAGCAGTACTTC. It yields the protein CACRQGTYEQYF. The genes are TRBV30 and TRBJ2-7, with D perhaps TRBD1 (5 bases). Germline CDR1 is GTSNPN and CDR2 is SVGIG (reference sequence). The CDR3 runs to 12 residues. The V and J ends lost 6 bases and 2 bases respectively, with 11 bases between them.

This clone has just a few counts. This rearrangement joins TRBV5-1 to TRBJ2-4; D is uncertain. The CDR3 loop spans 14 amino acids. Germline lookup yields CDR1 SGHRS and CDR2 YFSETQ. The V and J ends lost 3 bases and 8 bases respectively, with 15 bases between them. CDR3 DNA sequence: TGCGCCAGCAGCTATTCGGTCCCAAGTGACATTCAGTACTTC. It is translated as CASSYSVPSDIQYF.

This clone has only a few counts. The chain joins TRBV11-2 to TRBJ2-5; unclear D gene. This CDR3 comprises 12 residues. V shed 5 bases and J shed 5 bases, with 9 bases lying between them. Germline V gene sequence: CDR1 SGHAT, CDR2 FQNNGV. CDR3 in amino acids: CASSRIGETQYF. The DNA of the CDR3 is TGTGCCAGCAGCCGAATAGGGGAGACCCAGTACTTC.

This clone was seen a handful of times. The V and J genes are TRBV2 and TRBJ1-3; a possible D gene is TRBD1 (6 bases). The CDR3 spans 13 residues. Trimming removed 7 bases at V and 4 bases at J, with 11 bases between. In germline, CDR1 is SNHLY, CDR2 FYNNEI. CDR3 nucleotide sequence: TGTGCCAGCACACAGGGAGAAGGAAACACCATATATTTT. Its translation is CASTQGEGNTIYF.

The J gene is TRBJ2-3, the V gene TRBV28; D remains unclear. V dropped 6 bases and J dropped 2 bases, with 6 bases sitting between them. This CDR3 is 12 amino acids long. Germline assignment: CDR1 MDHEN and CDR2 SYDVKM. CDR3 region: CASRGNTDTQYF. The CDR3, as DNA: TGTGCCAGCAGGGGGAACACAGATACGCAGTATTTT.

This clone was counted between two and nine times. The rearrangement links TRBV5-1 to TRBJ2-5; D unclear. The CDR3 loop spans 13 amino acids. V was shortened by 3 bases and J by 2 bases, with 8 bases between the two germline ends. Germline-derived CDR1 and CDR2 are SGHRS and YFSETQ. The CDR3 sequence: CASSSRQQETQYF. The CDR3 DNA sequence: TGCGCCAGCAGCTCCAGACAACAAGAGACCCAGTACTTC.